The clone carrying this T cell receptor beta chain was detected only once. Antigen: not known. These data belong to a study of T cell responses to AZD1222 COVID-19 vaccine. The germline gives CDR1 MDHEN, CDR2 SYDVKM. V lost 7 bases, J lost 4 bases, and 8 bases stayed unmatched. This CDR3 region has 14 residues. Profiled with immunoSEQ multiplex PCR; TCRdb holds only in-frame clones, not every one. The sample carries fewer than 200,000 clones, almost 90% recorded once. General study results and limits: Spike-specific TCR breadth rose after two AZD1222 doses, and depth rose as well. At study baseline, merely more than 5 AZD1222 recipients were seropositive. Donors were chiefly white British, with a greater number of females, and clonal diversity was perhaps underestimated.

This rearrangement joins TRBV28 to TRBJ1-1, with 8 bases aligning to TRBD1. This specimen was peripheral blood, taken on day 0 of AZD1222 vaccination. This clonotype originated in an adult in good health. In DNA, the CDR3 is TGTGCCAGCACCCGACAGGGGAGGGGCACTGAAGCTTTCTTT. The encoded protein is CASTRQGRGTEAFF.